Presented here are 14 T cell receptor beta chains from one specimen sequenced in a study of blood T cell repertoires in COVID-19 (dated by TCRdb to 2019 to 2021). The library relied on the immunoSEQ multiplex PCR assay. TCRdb obtained this table from immuneACCESS and retained in-frame rearrangements with V and J assigned. These tables miss some clones; where compared with another copy, unresolved V genes account for less than half of the shortfall, and the remainder is unexplained. The sample table holds 55,000 to 80,000 clones, of which about 81% were seen once. About 9.1% of the sample is held by the ten biggest clonotypes. Sequencing was done on a sample of peripheral blood. These receptors were collected from a human donor in a cohort sampled during active COVID-19.

The V and J genes are TRBV7-9 and TRBJ2-1; TRBD2 aligns across 11 bases. Germline CDR1 reads SEHNR; CDR2 reads FQNEAQ (reference sequence). J was trimmed by 7 bases and V by 1 base; bases with no gene match: 15. The CDR3 consists of 19 residues. CDR3 in amino acids: CASSLVSGLGLAGGNEQFF. The CDR3 nucleotides read TGTGCCAGCAGCTTAGTCTCGGGGTTAGGCCTAGCGGGAGGAAATGAGCAGTTCTTC.

This sequence joins TRBV28 and TRBJ2-1; 12 bases map to TRBD2. The length of the CDR3 is 18 residues. Germline V gives CDR1 MDHEN, CDR2 SYDVKM. V lost 8 bases to trimming and J lost 1 base; unmatched junction nucleotides: 12. The CDR3 is CASRSSGRAEGSYNEQFF. CDR3 sequence (DNA): TGTGCCAGCCGATCTAGCGGGAGGGCCGAGGGATCCTACAATGAGCAGTTCTTC.

This clone was found a few times. This chain connects TRBV5-1 to TRBJ1-2, with D hard to call. CDR3 length: 15 amino acids. Germline CDR1 reads SGHRS; CDR2 reads YFSETQ. Trimming shortened V by 0 bases and J by 3 bases, and 12 bases separated the two germline ends. The CDR3 nucleotides are TGCGCCAGCAGCTTGGGAAGAGTTGTAGACTATGGCTACACCTTC. Protein sequence: CASSLGRVVDYGYTF.

V is TRBV23-1 and J is TRBJ2-7; 7 nucleotides agree with TRBD1. TRBV23-1 is an open reading frame whose function is uncertain. This CDR3 comprises 18 residues. The J segment lost 1 base and the V segment lost 4 bases, leaving 16 bases of the junction unmatched. The DNA of the CDR3 is TGCGCCAGCAGTCGGCTTTTGGTGACAGGGCGGAGGTCCTACGAGCAGTACTTC. It encodes CASSRLLVTGRRSYEQYF.

V usage is TRBV28 and J usage is TRBJ1-3; the D gene is possibly TRBD1 (5 bases). V was trimmed by 7 bases and J by 6 bases, leaving 13 bases between them. Germline CDR1 is MDHEN and CDR2 is SYDVKM. The CDR3 sequence is 13 residues long. CDR3 in amino acids: CASKSGGENTIYF. The CDR3 DNA reads as TGTGCCAGCAAGTCTGGGGGGGAAAACACCATATATTTT.

CDR3 DNA: TGTGCCAGCAGCCTCCGCCCAGGGGGCACTAATGAAAAACTGTTTTTT. Protein sequence: CASSLRPGGTNEKLFF. The chain carries TRBV3-1 (or the pseudogene TRBV3-2) and TRBJ1-4; the match to TRBD1 covers 8 bases. The length of the CDR3 is 16 residues. J was trimmed by 2 bases and V by 4 bases; bases with no gene match: 6. The V gene's germline CDR1 is LGHDT and CDR2 YNNKEL (reference sequence).

The chain recombines TRBV28 with TRBJ1-2; 9 nucleotides line up with TRBD1. The ends lost 2 bases at V and 5 bases at J; junction bases unmatched: 3. Looked up from germline, CDR1 is MDHEN and CDR2 is SYDVKM. This CDR3 has 14 residues. The CDR3 spells CASSLPDRGYGYTF. CDR3 coding DNA: TGTGCCAGCAGTTTACCGGACAGGGGTTATGGCTACACCTTC.

The V call is TRBV10-3, the J call TRBJ2-7; D gene ambiguous. CDR3 length equals 12 residues. Trimming pared 2 bases from V and 3 bases from J, leaving 5 bases between. Germline V gene data show CDR1 as ENHRY and CDR2 as SYGVKD. The CDR3: CAISEELYEQYF. CDR3 nucleotide sequence: TGTGCCATCAGTGAGGAACTCTACGAGCAGTACTTC.

This chain connects TRBV2 to TRBJ2-3, with 10 bases fitting TRBD2. V lost 5 bases, J lost 1 base, and 0 bases stayed unmatched. This CDR3 is 14 amino acids long. Germline V gene sequence: CDR1 SNHLY, CDR2 FYNNEI. The CDR3 here is CASSTSGGTDTQYF. DNA for the CDR3: TGTGCCAGCAGTACTAGCGGGGGCACAGATACGCAGTATTTT.

The V gene is TRBV28, the J gene TRBJ2-2; D is perhaps TRBD2 (5 bases). CDR1 is MDHEN, CDR2 SYDVKM, per germline. The CDR3 length is 14 residues. The V gene lost 3 bases and the J gene lost 1 base, with 6 bases spanning the gap. The CDR3, as DNA: TGTGCCAGCAGTTTGAGGGTGAACACCGGGGAGCTGTTTTTT. As protein: CASSLRVNTGELFF.

This rearrangement joins TRBV24-1 to TRBJ2-1, with a tentative D call TRBD2 (6 bases). Deletions cut 1 base from V and 5 bases from J, with 11 bases between. The CDR3 has 15 residues. Germline loops: CDR1 KGHDR, CDR2 SFDVKD. In nucleotides, the CDR3 is TGTGCCACCAGTGATTTACTAGCAGATAACAATGAGCAGTTCTTC. It encodes CATSDLLADNNEQFF.

V gene TRBV7-8 combines with J gene TRBJ2-1; D unresolved. The germline CDR1 and CDR2 sequences are SGHVS and FQNEAQ. Trimming removed 2 bases from V and 0 bases from J, with 14 bases in between. This CDR3 is built from 17 residues. Here the CDR3 reads CASSLLHPENSYNEQFF. DNA of the CDR3: TGTGCCAGCAGCTTACTCCATCCGGAGAACTCCTACAATGAGCAGTTCTTC.

This clone was seen just once. The V and J genes are TRBV9 and TRBJ1-1; D call uncertain. Trimming stripped 3 bases from V and 5 bases from J, with 8 bases between. CDR3 size: 12 residues. Germline loops: CDR1 SGDLS, CDR2 YYNGEE. The CDR3 spells CASSGGQTEAFF. CDR3 DNA sequence: TGTGCCAGCAGCGGCGGTCAGACTGAAGCTTTCTTT.

The CDR3 protein is CASSSLTSGRPLSYNEQFF. CDR3 DNA: TGTGCCAGCAGCTCCCTGACTAGCGGGAGGCCCCTCTCCTACAATGAGCAGTTCTTC. The J gene is TRBJ2-1, the V gene TRBV13; 13 bases fit TRBD2. J lost 0 bases, V lost 4 bases, and 9 bases had no gene match. Germline CDR1 PRHDT, CDR2 FYEKMQ (reference sequence). This CDR3 region has 19 residues.